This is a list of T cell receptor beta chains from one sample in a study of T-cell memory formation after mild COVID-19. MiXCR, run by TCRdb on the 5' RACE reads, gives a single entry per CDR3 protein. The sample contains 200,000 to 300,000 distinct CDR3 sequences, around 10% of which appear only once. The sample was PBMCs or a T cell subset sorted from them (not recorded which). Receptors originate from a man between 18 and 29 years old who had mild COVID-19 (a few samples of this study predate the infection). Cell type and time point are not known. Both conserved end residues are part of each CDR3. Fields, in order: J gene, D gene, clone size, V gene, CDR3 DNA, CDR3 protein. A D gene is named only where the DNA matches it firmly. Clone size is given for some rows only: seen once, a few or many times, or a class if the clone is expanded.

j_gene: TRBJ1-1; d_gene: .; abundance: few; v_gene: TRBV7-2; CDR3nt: TGTGCCAGCAGCTTAGGGGAAGGGATGAACACTGAAGCTTTCTTT; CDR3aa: CASSLGEGMNTEAFF
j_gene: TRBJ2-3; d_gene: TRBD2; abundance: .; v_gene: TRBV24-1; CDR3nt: TGTGCCACCAGTGTTAGCGGGGGGGCCGAGACAGATACGCAGTATTTT; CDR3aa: CATSVSGGAETDTQYF
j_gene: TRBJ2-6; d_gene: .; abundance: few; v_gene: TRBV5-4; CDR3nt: TGTGCCAGCAGCCAACTTTTCGGGTCTGGGGCCAACGTCCTGACTTTC; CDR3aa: CASSQLFGSGANVLTF
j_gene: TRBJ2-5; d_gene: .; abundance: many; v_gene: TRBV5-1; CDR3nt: TGCGCCAGCAGCTTGGGGTCGAACGGAAACCAAGAGACCCAGTACTTC; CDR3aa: CASSLGSNGNQETQYF
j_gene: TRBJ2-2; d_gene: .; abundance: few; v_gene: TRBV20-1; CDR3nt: TGCAGTGCTTCCGGGACAACGAACACCGGGGAGCTGTTTTTT; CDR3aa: CSASGTTNTGELFF
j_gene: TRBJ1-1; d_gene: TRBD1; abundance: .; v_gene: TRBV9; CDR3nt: TGTGCCAGCAGCGGCCCGACCTCAGGGGGCAACGCTTTCTTT; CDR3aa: CASSGPTSGGNAFF
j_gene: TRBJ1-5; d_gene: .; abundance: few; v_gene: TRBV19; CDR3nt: TGTGCCAGTAGTTTCCCCCCCGGCAGATCTAGCAATCAGCCCCAGCATTTT; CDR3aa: CASSFPPGRSSNQPQHF
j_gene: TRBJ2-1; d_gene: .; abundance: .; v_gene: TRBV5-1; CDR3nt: TGCGCCAGCAGCTTTCCAGGGATCTCCTACAATGAGCAGTTCTTC; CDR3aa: CASSFPGISYNEQFF
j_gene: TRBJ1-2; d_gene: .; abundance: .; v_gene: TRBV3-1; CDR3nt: TGTGCCAGCAGACTCTTGGGGCAAAACTATGGCTACACCTTC; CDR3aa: CASRLLGQNYGYTF
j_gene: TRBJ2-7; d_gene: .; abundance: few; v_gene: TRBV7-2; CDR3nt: TGTGCCAGCAGCTTAGAGGGGGCCTACGAGCAGTACTTC; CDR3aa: CASSLEGAYEQYF
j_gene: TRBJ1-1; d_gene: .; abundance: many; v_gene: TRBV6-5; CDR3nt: TGTGCCAGCAGTTACCCCTCGGGGACTGAAGCTTTCTTT; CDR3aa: CASSYPSGTEAFF
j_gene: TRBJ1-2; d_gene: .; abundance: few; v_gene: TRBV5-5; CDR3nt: TGTGCCAGCAGCTTATCAGGGGAAATTCATATCTATGGCTACACCTTC; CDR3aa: CASSLSGEIHIYGYTF
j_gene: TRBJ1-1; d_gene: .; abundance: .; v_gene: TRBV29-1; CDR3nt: TGCAGCGTTGGTGTTGGGGGACCCATGAACACTGAAGCTTTCTTT; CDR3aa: CSVGVGGPMNTEAFF
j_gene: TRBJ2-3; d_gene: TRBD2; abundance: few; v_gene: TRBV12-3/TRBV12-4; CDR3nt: TGTGCCAGCAGCCCTGCTCCTAGCGGGGGGCCGTATTTT; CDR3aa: CASSPAPSGGPYF
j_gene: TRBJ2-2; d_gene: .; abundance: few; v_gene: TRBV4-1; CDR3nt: TGCGCCAGCAGTAGCCGGACGGAGAACACCGGGGAGCTGTTTTTT; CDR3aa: CASSSRTENTGELFF
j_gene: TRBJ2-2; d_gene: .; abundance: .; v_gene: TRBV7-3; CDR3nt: TGTGCCAGCAGTGTTCGGGGCCGGGAGCTGTTTTTT; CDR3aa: CASSVRGRELFF
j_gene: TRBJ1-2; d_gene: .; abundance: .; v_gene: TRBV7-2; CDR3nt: TGTGCCAGCAGCTTTGAGGGATATGGCTACACCTTC; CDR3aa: CASSFEGYGYTF
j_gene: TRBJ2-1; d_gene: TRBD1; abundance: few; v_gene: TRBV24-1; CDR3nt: TGTGCCACCAGTGATCACCCCCAGGGGGCCCACAATGAGCAGTTCTTC; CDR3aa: CATSDHPQGAHNEQFF